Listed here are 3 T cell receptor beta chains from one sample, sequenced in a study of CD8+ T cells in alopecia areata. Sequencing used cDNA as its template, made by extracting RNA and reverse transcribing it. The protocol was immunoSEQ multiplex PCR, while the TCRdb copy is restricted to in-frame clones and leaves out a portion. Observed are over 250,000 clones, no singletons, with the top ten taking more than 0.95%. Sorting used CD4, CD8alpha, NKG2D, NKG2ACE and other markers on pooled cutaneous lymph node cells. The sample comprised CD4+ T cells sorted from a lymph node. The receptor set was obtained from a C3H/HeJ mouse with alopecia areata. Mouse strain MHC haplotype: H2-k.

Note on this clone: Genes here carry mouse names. This chain's CDR3 is CASSIRWRDTQYF. The part of the CDR3 DNA that was read is TGTGCCAGCAGTATCAGGTGGAGAGAC. V usage is TRBV19 and J usage is TRBJ2-5; no clear D. From the germline J gene comes the end of the CDR3, since the read stops 4 residues before it. Germline CDR1 FNHDT, CDR2 SITEND (reference sequence). The CDR3 consists of 13 residues.

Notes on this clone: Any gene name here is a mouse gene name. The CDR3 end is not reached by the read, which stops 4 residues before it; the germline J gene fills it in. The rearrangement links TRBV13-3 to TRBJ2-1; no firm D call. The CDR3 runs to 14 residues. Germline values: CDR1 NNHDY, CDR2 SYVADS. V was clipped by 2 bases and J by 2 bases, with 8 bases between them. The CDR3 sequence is CASSEQKHYAEQFF. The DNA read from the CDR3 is TGTGCCAGCAGTGAGCAGAAACACTATGCT.

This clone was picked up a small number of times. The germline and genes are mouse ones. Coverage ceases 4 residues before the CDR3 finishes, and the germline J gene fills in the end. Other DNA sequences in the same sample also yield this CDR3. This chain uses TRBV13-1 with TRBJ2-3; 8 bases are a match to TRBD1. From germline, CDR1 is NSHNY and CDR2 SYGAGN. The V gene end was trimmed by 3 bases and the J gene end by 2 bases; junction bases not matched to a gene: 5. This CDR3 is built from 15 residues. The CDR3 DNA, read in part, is TGTGCCAGCAGTGGGACAGGGTCTGTTGCAGAA. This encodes CASSGTGSVAE. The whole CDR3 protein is CASSGTGSVAETLYF.